Listed here are 12 T cell receptor beta chains from one sample, sequenced in a study of identical twins. TCRdb re-derived calls from the 5' RACE reads in MiXCR, one entry per CDR3 protein. The sample yields roughly 150,000 distinct CDR3 sequences, around 3.5% seen once. The specimen sequenced was memory T cells sorted from blood. The source is a man aged 18 to 30 in good health.

There are a few counts of this clonotype. This CDR3 reads CASSVGGVADTQYF. The CDR3 DNA reads as TGTGCCAGCAGCGTAGGAGGAGTCGCAGATACGCAGTATTTT. This chain connects TRBV9 to TRBJ2-3, with unresolved D. The germline V and J ends were trimmed by 0 bases and 4 bases, with 9 bases remaining between them. Germline CDR1 is SGDLS and CDR2 is YYNGEE. The CDR3 has 14 residues. Full variable domain (outside the CDR3, taken from reference TRBV9 and TRBJ2-3): DSGVTQTPKHLITATGQRVTLRCSPRSGDLSVYWYQQSLDQGLQFLIQYYNGEERAKGNILERFSAQQFPDLHSELNLSSLELGDSALYFCASSVGGVADTQYFGPGTRLTVL.

This clonotype has a count of ten or more. V is TRBV12-3 or TRBV12-4 and J is TRBJ1-1, with 10 bases identical to TRBD1. The J segment lost 3 bases and the V segment lost 5 bases, leaving 6 bases of the junction unmatched. The CDR3 extends over 15 amino acids. The CDR3 loop reads CASSGGQGVYTEAFF. The CDR3, as DNA: TGTGCCAGCAGTGGAGGACAGGGGGTTTACACTGAAGCTTTCTTT.

The sample holds many counts of this clonotype. The chain carries TRBV15 and TRBJ1-4; maybe TRBD1 (5 bases). The CDR3 has 15 residues. The germline V gene has CDR1 LNHNV and CDR2 YYDKDF (reference sequence). The V gene lost 3 bases and the J gene lost 2 bases, with 10 bases spanning the gap. The CDR3 loop reads CATSREGATNEKLFF. Written as DNA, the CDR3 is TGTGCCACCAGCAGGGAAGGGGCGACTAATGAAAAACTGTTTTTT.

A remark on this clonotype: Here the CDR3 omits its conserved ending phenylalanine or tryptophan, so a read error is the likely source. This CDR3 reads CASSLIWGTDTQYY. The CDR3 nucleotides read TGCGCCAGCAGCCTGATCTGGGGCACAGATACGCAGTATTAT. The chain couples TRBV5-1 to TRBJ2-3; no firm D call. V gave up 4 bases and J gave up 1 base, with 10 bases separating them. The CDR3 runs 14 residues. The germline gives CDR1 SGHRS, CDR2 YFSETQ.

This clonotype was counted many times. The chain links TRBV5-1 to TRBJ2-3, with TRBD2 matching over 7 bases. The V gene's germline CDR1 is SGHRS and CDR2 YFSETQ. V was pared by 4 bases and J by 3 bases, with 5 bases of the junction left unmatched. The CDR3 spans 14 residues. In nucleotides, the CDR3 is TGCGCCAGCAGCGGGGGGGAGAGGACAGATACGCAGTATTTT. This translates into CASSGGERTDTQYF.

This clonotype occurred many times. This chain uses TRBV5-1 with TRBJ2-6; D is ambiguous. The CDR3 contains 14 residues. Germline V gene data show CDR1 as SGHRS and CDR2 as YFSETQ. The germline V and J ends were trimmed by 0 bases and 1 base, with 2 bases remaining between them. CDR3 sequence (DNA): TGCGCCAGCAGCTTGGCATCTGGGGCCAACGTCCTGACTTTC. It is translated as CASSLASGANVLTF.

This clonotype has just a few counts. The chain carries TRBV30 and TRBJ1-2, with 9 bases lining up with TRBD1. V lost 3 bases to trimming and J lost 2 bases; unmatched junction nucleotides: 10. This CDR3 is built from 16 residues. Germline CDR1 reads GTSNPN; CDR2 reads SVGIG (reference sequence). The CDR3 sequence is CAWRRDRALSNYGYTF. The CDR3 region has the DNA TGTGCCTGGAGAAGGGACAGGGCTCTCTCGAACTATGGCTACACCTTC.

This clonotype was counted at least ten times. The gene calls are TRBV2 and TRBJ2-3; the D is unclear. CDR1 SNHLY and CDR2 FYNNEI come from the germline V gene. Trimming cost V 8 bases and J 4 bases, with 16 bases left between them. The CDR3 is made up of 14 amino acids. For the CDR3, the DNA is TGTGCCAGCTCGATATCTGGAGTGGCAGATACGCAGTATTTT. It encodes CASSISGVADTQYF.

This clonotype was counted ten times or more. The V call is TRBV12-3 or TRBV12-4, the J call TRBJ2-7, with TRBD2 as a possible D gene (5 bases). The CDR3 is made up of 13 amino acids. Trimming shortened V by 3 bases and J by 8 bases, and 14 bases separated the two germline ends. CDR3 sequence: CASSFRFSGKQYV. Written as DNA, the CDR3 is TGTGCCAGCAGTTTTCGATTTTCGGGGAAGCAGTACGTC.

This clonotype was seen repeatedly, ten times or more. CDR3 coding DNA: TGCAGTGCTCAGAGACTAGCGATCTACAATGAGCAGTTCTTC. Translated, it gives CSAQRLAIYNEQFF. The chain is built from TRBV20-1 and TRBJ2-1; 8 bases are shared with TRBD2. With V trimmed by 5 bases and J by 3 bases, 6 bases remained unmatched. The CDR3 contains 14 residues. Germline V gene sequence: CDR1 DFQATT, CDR2 SNEGSKA (reference sequence).

This clonotype showed up many times. V is TRBV5-4 and J is TRBJ2-1; D ambiguous. Per germline, CDR1 SGHNT and CDR2 YYREEE (reference sequence). CDR3 length: 12 amino acids. Trimming shortened V by 2 bases and J by 5 bases, and 5 bases separated the two germline ends. The chain's CDR3 is CASSFPNNEQFF. The CDR3 nucleotides are TGTGCCAGCAGCTTCCCGAACAATGAGCAGTTCTTC.

This clonotype was recorded at least ten times. The rearrangement joins TRBV25-1 to TRBJ2-4; 7 bases are shared with TRBD1. J gave up 0 bases and V 4 bases, and 6 bases lay outside the gene matches. The CDR3 sequence is 16 residues long. CDR1 is MGHDK and CDR2 is SYGVNS in the germline V gene. In DNA, the CDR3 is TGTGCCAGCAGTGGGTGGGACAGTCTAGCCAAAAACATTCAGTACTTC. Amino acids: CASSGWDSLAKNIQYF.